One and the same sample provided the 17 T cell receptor beta chains below, sequenced in a study of T cells after somatic rescue of genetic block (dated by TCRdb to the early 2020s). Library construction relied on the immunoSEQ multiplex PCR assay. The source is immuneACCESS, and TCRdb retained only in-frame sequences with V and J called. Part of the clones is not carried over; for the studies checked, unresolved V genes explain less than half of this, and the remainder is unexplained. A total of approximately 65,000 clones appear in this sample, roughly 90% of them only once. 2.5% to 3.5% of the sample rests with the top ten. Sequences were obtained from peripheral blood mononuclear cells (PBMCs). The receptors stem from a middle-aged man.

The CDR3: CASSSNSGGRETQYF. CDR3 DNA: TGTGCCAGCAGCTCCAATAGCGGGGGGCGAGAGACCCAGTACTTC. The J gene is TRBJ2-5, the V gene TRBV9; TRBD2 matches at 10 bases. Germline trimming cut 4 bases from V and 4 bases from J; bases unmatched to any gene: 7. The germline V gene encodes CDR1 SGDLS and CDR2 YYNGEE. This CDR3 is 15 amino acids long.

The chain has TRBV6-5 and TRBJ2-3; perhaps TRBD2 as D (5 bases). The CDR3 has 14 residues. V shed 0 bases and J shed 4 bases, with 8 bases lying between them. CDR1 MNHEY and CDR2 SVGAGI come from the germline V gene. The CDR3, as DNA: TGTGCCAGCAGTTACTCGAGGGTTGCAGATACGCAGTATTTT. Translating gives CASSYSRVADTQYF.

The chain has TRBV5-5 and TRBJ2-7, with D hard to call. V was shortened by 5 bases and J by 1 base, with 16 bases between the two germline ends. This CDR3 is built from 15 residues. Germline CDR1 is SGHKS and CDR2 is YYEKEE (reference sequence). CDR3 residues: CASSTQWSWSYEQYF. The CDR3 region has the DNA TGTGCCAGCAGTACCCAATGGTCGTGGTCCTACGAGCAGTACTTC.

J is TRBJ2-1 and V is TRBV7-2; 8 bases align to TRBD2. This CDR3 is built from 15 residues. CDR1 and CDR2 (germline): SGHTA, FQGNSA. Unmatched junction bases numbered 4, after V lost 4 bases and J lost 2 bases. The CDR3 DNA reads TGTGCCAGCAGCTCCCGGGGGGGAACCTACAATGAGCAGTTCTTC. Translated, it gives CASSSRGGTYNEQFF.

The CDR3 spells CASSVAVETEAFF. In DNA, the CDR3 is TGTGCCAGCAGTGTGGCGGTTGAGACTGAAGCTTTCTTT. The gene calls are TRBV6-4 and TRBJ1-1; no definite D call. The CDR3 is made up of 13 amino acids. Germline lookup yields CDR1 MRHNA and CDR2 SNTAGT. Trimming shortened V by 4 bases and J by 5 bases, and 11 bases separated the two germline ends.

This clone appeared once. This chain uses TRBV6-4 with TRBJ2-1, with 12 positions matching TRBD2. The CDR3 runs to 19 residues. The germline CDR1 and CDR2 sequences are MRHNA and SNTAGT. Losses at the gene ends were 2 bases for V and 4 bases for J; bases not matched to a gene: 12. The CDR3 here is CASSDGKGGLAGLYNEQFF. CDR3 bases: TGTGCCAGCAGTGACGGAAAGGGTGGACTAGCGGGGCTTTACAATGAGCAGTTCTTC.

The V gene is TRBV30, the J gene TRBJ2-7; TRBD2 matches at 7 bases. V lost 5 bases, J lost 7 bases, and 17 bases stayed unmatched. Germline V gene sequence: CDR1 GTSNPN, CDR2 SVGIG (reference sequence). CDR3 length: 15 amino acids. DNA for the CDR3: TGTGCCTGGGCCTCGGGTAGCGGGCCAAAGGGGGAGCAGTACTTC. This codes for CAWASGSGPKGEQYF.

The CDR3 bases are TGTGCCAGCAGTGAGACACCGACCGGGGAGCTGTTTTTT. It translates to CASSETPTGELFF. This sequence joins TRBV6-4 and TRBJ2-2; D is unresolved. The CDR3 contains 13 residues. Trimming pared 3 bases from V and 5 bases from J, leaving 7 bases between. Germline V gene data show CDR1 as MRHNA and CDR2 as SNTAGT.

The gene calls are TRBV18 and TRBJ2-7; 10 positions match TRBD1. The V gene's germline CDR1 is KGHSH and CDR2 LQKENI. The CDR3 totals 14 residues. The V gene end was trimmed by 3 bases and the J gene end by 5 bases; junction bases not matched to a gene: 4. For the CDR3, the DNA is TGTGCCAGCTCACCGGACAGGGGGAAAGACGAGCAGTACTTC. Residues: CASSPDRGKDEQYF.

The chain has TRBV4-1 and TRBJ2-1; 10 bases align to TRBD2. This CDR3 has 16 amino acids. V was clipped by 1 base and J by 7 bases; unmatched bases: 7. Germline V gene data show CDR1 as MGHRA and CDR2 as YSYEKL. DNA of the CDR3: TGCGCCAGCAGCCAAGGTCTAGCGGGAGTGAGGAATGAGCAGTTCTTC. This translates into CASSQGLAGVRNEQFF.

This rearrangement joins TRBV19 to TRBJ2-5, with TRBD1 matching 8 bases. Germline V lookup: CDR1 LNHDA, CDR2 SQIVND (reference sequence). The CDR3 runs 16 residues. The trim removed 5 bases at V and 5 bases at J, leaving 13 bases unmatched. CDR3 amino acids: CASSPRRQGQGETQYF. In DNA form, the CDR3 reads TGTGCCAGTAGTCCTCGTCGACAGGGGCAAGGGGAGACCCAGTACTTC.

The chain joins TRBV9 to TRBJ2-7, with D possibly TRBD1 on 6 matching bases. The CDR3 has 14 amino acids. Between the trimmed V and J ends, which lost 0 bases and 4 bases, there was a span of 11 bases. The germline CDR1 and CDR2 sequences are SGDLS and YYNGEE. The CDR3 is CASSVAGQGYEQYF. The CDR3 DNA reads TGTGCCAGCAGCGTAGCTGGGCAGGGGTACGAGCAGTACTTC. The entire variable domain, with the rest obtained from reference TRBV9 and TRBJ2-7, is as follows: DSGVTQTPKHLITATGQRVTLRCSPRSGDLSVYWYQQSLDQGLQFLIQYYNGEERAKGNILERFSAQQFPDLHSELNLSSLELGDSALYFCASSVAGQGYEQYFGPGTRLTVT.

V is TRBV18 and J is TRBJ2-1, with TRBD2 identical over 13 bases. CDR3 length equals 15 residues. From germline, CDR1 is KGHSH and CDR2 LQKENI. The ends lost 3 bases at V and 6 bases at J; junction bases unmatched: 2. The CDR3 region is CASSPGLAGVNEQFF. CDR3 nucleotide sequence: TGTGCCAGCTCACCCGGACTAGCGGGAGTCAATGAGCAGTTCTTC.

V usage is TRBV13 and J usage is TRBJ2-2, with D perhaps TRBD1 or TRBD2 (5 bases each). In germline, CDR1 is PRHDT, CDR2 FYEKMQ (reference sequence). This CDR3 contains 12 residues. The V end lost 2 bases, the J end lost 10 bases, and 8 bases lay between the germline ends. The CDR3 protein is CASSLSGPELFF. CDR3 sequence (DNA): TGTGCCAGCAGCTTATCGGGACCGGAGCTGTTTTTT.

This clone appeared once. The V call is TRBV7-9, the J call TRBJ1-4; D is perhaps TRBD1 (6 bases). CDR1 is SEHNR and CDR2 is FQNEAQ in the germline V gene (reference sequence). V was shortened by 5 bases and J by 3 bases, with 16 bases between the two germline ends. The CDR3 is 16 residues long. In DNA form, the CDR3 reads TGTGCCAGCAGCGGTGGGGGGGCAAGCCCTAATGAAAAACTGTTTTTT. Protein: CASSGGGASPNEKLFF.

The V call is TRBV7-9, the J call TRBJ2-5, with a tentative D call TRBD2 (6 bases). The CDR3 loop spans 15 amino acids. Trimming pared 0 bases from V and 2 bases from J, leaving 10 bases between. Per germline, CDR1 SEHNR and CDR2 FQNEAQ (reference sequence). CDR3: CASSLAGLTQETQYF. The CDR3 nucleotides are TGTGCCAGCAGCTTAGCGGGACTGACTCAAGAGACCCAGTACTTC.

This clone was recorded once. This chain connects TRBV18 to TRBJ2-7; D unclear. This CDR3 is built from 11 residues. V lost 2 bases, J lost 3 bases, and 2 bases lay in between. From germline, CDR1 is KGHSH and CDR2 LQKENI. The CDR3 region has the DNA TGTGCCAGCTCACCAGTCTACGAGCAGTACTTC. Translation gives CASSPVYEQYF.